Listed here are 30 T cell receptor beta chains from one sample, sequenced in a study of shared clonotypes between healthy human individuals. Naive-designated CD8 cells lacked CD45RO, were positively enriched for CCR7, and omitted terminally differentiated effector memory CD45RA+ cells. The repertoire was sequenced with immunoSEQ multiplex PCR; TCRdb's copy has only in-frame clones and lacks some. The sample lists 2 million or so clones, about 95% occurring once. Sequenced material: naive CD8+ T cells sorted from blood. These receptors all stem from a man aged 18 to 29 in good health.

The J gene is TRBJ1-1, the V gene TRBV29-1; D call uncertain. The CDR3 runs to 13 residues. Germline V gene lookup returns CDR1 SQVTM and CDR2 ANQGSEA. Trimming pared 6 bases from V and 4 bases from J, leaving 15 bases between. The CDR3 coding sequence is TGCAGCGTCGCGACCGGGGTGGGCACTGAAGCTTTCTTT. This gives the protein CSVATGVGTEAFF.

The J gene is TRBJ2-1, the V gene TRBV2; TRBD1 or TRBD2 may be the D gene (6 bases each). V gave up 8 bases and J gave up 8 bases, with 16 bases separating them. The CDR3 extends over 13 amino acids. Germline lookup yields CDR1 SNHLY and CDR2 FYNNEI. The chain's CDR3 is CASGVWGADEQFF. The CDR3 DNA reads TGTGCCAGCGGGGTTTGGGGGGCCGATGAGCAGTTCTTC.

The chain couples TRBV5-4 to TRBJ2-7; D is perhaps TRBD1 (5 bases). Germline V gives CDR1 SGHNT, CDR2 YYREEE (reference sequence). The V end lost 4 bases, the J end lost 0 bases, and 8 bases lay between the germline ends. The CDR3 spans 13 residues. CDR3 sequence (DNA): TGTGCCAGCAGCGAAGGACACTCCTACGAGCAGTACTTC. Amino acid sequence: CASSEGHSYEQYF.

V and J are TRBV10-3 and TRBJ1-6, with D tentatively TRBD1 (6 bases). The CDR3 loop spans 17 amino acids. The germline CDR1 and CDR2 sequences are ENHRY and SYGVKD. V lost 4 bases to trimming and J lost 9 bases, with 22 bases between them. CDR3 residues: CAISANYDRRNFSPLHF. For the CDR3, the DNA is TGTGCCATCAGTGCTAATTACGACAGGCGGAATTTTTCACCCCTCCACTTT.

The chain joins TRBV7-6 to TRBJ2-7, with D unclear. The CDR3 spans 12 residues. Germline-derived CDR1 and CDR2 are SGHVS and FNYEAQ. V was trimmed by 4 bases and J by 5 bases, leaving 9 bases between them. The CDR3 coding sequence is TGTGCCAGCAGCTACCCGGGCCACGAGCAGTACTTC. Translated: CASSYPGHEQYF.

This chain uses TRBV5-4 with TRBJ1-1; D gene ambiguous. This CDR3 contains 15 residues. V was pared by 9 bases and J by 2 bases, with 20 bases between. Germline values: CDR1 SGHNT, CDR2 YYREEE (reference sequence). In nucleotides, the CDR3 is TGTGCCAACACTAGGGAGGGCCAAAAAAACACTGAAGCTTTCTTT. Translated, it gives CANTREGQKNTEAFF.

The gene calls are TRBV30 and TRBJ2-7; D possibly uses TRBD1 or TRBD2 (5 bases each). Trimming pared 0 bases from V and 2 bases from J, leaving 11 bases between. The CDR3 spans 14 residues. CDR1 is GTSNPN and CDR2 is SVGIG in the germline V gene (reference sequence). CDR3 protein: CAWSVVGDPYEQYF. The CDR3 coding sequence is TGTGCCTGGAGTGTAGTGGGGGACCCCTACGAGCAGTACTTC.

The J gene is TRBJ2-1, the V gene TRBV6-5; D gene ambiguous. This CDR3 comprises 15 residues. Per germline, CDR1 MNHEY and CDR2 SVGAGI. Between the trimmed V and J ends, which lost 7 bases and 2 bases, there was a span of 15 bases. CDR3 sequence reads: CASNLVGGPYNEQFF. The CDR3 DNA reads TGTGCCAGCAATCTGGTTGGCGGTCCCTACAATGAGCAGTTCTTC.

The chain uses TRBV19 and TRBJ2-5, with D possibly TRBD1 on 6 matching bases. There are 16 residues in the CDR3. Trimming pared 5 bases from V and 1 base from J, leaving 17 bases between. Germline values: CDR1 LNHDA, CDR2 SQIVND (reference sequence). CDR3 protein: CASSLGTPVFQETQYF. The CDR3 DNA reads TGTGCCAGTAGTCTCGGGACACCCGTATTCCAAGAGACCCAGTACTTC.

The rearrangement links TRBV5-4 to TRBJ2-2, with D possibly called TRBD1 or TRBD2 (5 bases each). V lost 5 bases to trimming and J lost 5 bases, with 10 bases between them. The CDR3 runs to 13 residues. Per the germline V gene, CDR1 is SGHNT and CDR2 is YYREEE (reference sequence). The CDR3 loop reads CASRMWGTGELFF. The CDR3 nucleotides are TGTGCCAGCAGAATGTGGGGGACCGGGGAGCTGTTTTTT.

This rearrangement joins TRBV4-1 to TRBJ2-7; D remains ambiguous. The V end lost 1 base, the J end lost 7 bases, and 14 bases lay between the germline ends. Per germline, CDR1 MGHRA and CDR2 YSYEKL. The CDR3 is 14 residues long. CDR3 residues: CASSQAVSYVEQYF. The CDR3 DNA reads as TGCGCCAGCAGCCAAGCGGTCTCCTACGTGGAGCAGTACTTC.

This chain links TRBV7-2 with TRBJ2-7; TRBD2 might be the D (6 bases). Germline CDR1 reads SGHTA; CDR2 reads FQGNSA. The ends were cut back, 5 bases at V and 0 bases at J, with 8 bases in the middle. There are 13 residues in the CDR3. CDR3 DNA: TGTGCCAGCAGCACGACTAGCTCCTACGAGCAGTACTTC. This sequence encodes CASSTTSSYEQYF.

This chain connects TRBV6-5 to TRBJ2-1; D is uncertain. Trimming pared 5 bases from V and 4 bases from J, leaving 15 bases between. The CDR3 is 15 amino acids. Germline CDR1 reads MNHEY; CDR2 reads SVGAGI. DNA for the CDR3: TGTGCCAGCAGTAACAAAGGGTATGGGTACAATGAGCAGTTCTTC. This encodes CASSNKGYGYNEQFF.

For this clone: The sample carries other DNA sequences with the same CDR3. The V call is TRBV5-1, the J call TRBJ1-1; no reliable D call. V lost 2 bases, J lost 2 bases, and 10 bases lay in between. This CDR3 is 14 amino acids long. CDR1 is SGHRS and CDR2 is YFSETQ in the germline V gene. CDR3 nucleotide sequence: TGCGCCAGCAGCTTCCTGGGCGGAAACACTGAAGCTTTCTTT. Its protein product is CASSFLGGNTEAFF. Together with reference TRBV5-1 and TRBJ1-1, the CDR3 gives the full variable domain: KAGVTQTPRYLIKTRGQQVTLSCSPISGHRSVSWYQQTPGQGLQFLFEYFSETQRNKGNFPGRFSGRQFSNSRSEMNVSTLELGDSALYLCASSFLGGNTEAFFGQGTRLTVV.

J is TRBJ2-1 and V is TRBV9, with unresolved D. Trimming pared 0 bases from V and 5 bases from J, leaving 6 bases between. Looked up from germline, CDR1 is SGDLS and CDR2 is YYNGEE. The CDR3 sequence is 13 residues long. The CDR3 spells CASSVVDHNEQFF. CDR3 nucleotide sequence: TGTGCCAGCAGCGTAGTAGACCACAATGAGCAGTTCTTC.

The chain uses TRBV11-2 and TRBJ2-7; weak D call: TRBD2 (7 bases). Germline loops: CDR1 SGHAT, CDR2 FQNNGV. CDR3 length equals 15 residues. The ends were cut back, 3 bases at V and 4 bases at J, with 16 bases in the middle. The CDR3 protein is CASSFARGGGYEQYF. The DNA for the CDR3 is TGTGCCAGCAGCTTCGCGAGGGGGGGAGGTTACGAGCAGTACTTC.

The chain links TRBV13 to TRBJ1-2; D possibly corresponds to TRBD1 (5 bases). V was cut by 4 bases and J by 8 bases, with 14 bases left in between. The CDR3 length is 13 residues. Germline V gene data show CDR1 as PRHDT and CDR2 as FYEKMQ (reference sequence). The DNA for the CDR3 is TGTGCCAGCAGCTCACAATTGGGGGAAGGCTACACCTTC. Amino acid sequence: CASSSQLGEGYTF.

The CDR3 DNA is TGTGCCAGCAGCTTAGTAGAGGGAGTGTCCCAGTACTTC. Encoded protein: CASSLVEGVSQYF. This chain joins TRBV7-2 and TRBJ2-5; maybe TRBD2 (5 bases). V lost 1 base and J lost 9, with 12 bases in between. The CDR3 contains 13 residues. The V gene's germline CDR1 is SGHTA and CDR2 FQGNSA.

The V gene is TRBV19, the J gene TRBJ2-7, with 7 bases fitting TRBD1. V lost 5 bases to trimming and J lost 4 bases; unmatched junction nucleotides: 8. This CDR3 is 14 amino acids long. Looked up from germline, CDR1 is LNHDA and CDR2 is SQIVND (reference sequence). CDR3 amino acids: CASSVGTADYEQYF. The CDR3 DNA reads TGTGCCAGTAGTGTCGGGACAGCGGATTACGAGCAGTACTTC.

CDR3 bases: TGTGCCAGCAGCTTAGGGAGTATGAACACTGAAGCTTTCTTT. As protein: CASSLGSMNTEAFF. The V gene is TRBV7-8, the J gene TRBJ1-1; the D is unclear. CDR1 is SGHVS, CDR2 FQNEAQ, per germline. With 1 base removed from V and 0 bases from J, the gap between germline ends came to 6 bases. The CDR3 runs to 14 residues.

This sequence joins TRBV5-1 and TRBJ1-1, with D possibly being TRBD1 (5 bases). CDR3 size: 16 residues. V dropped 2 bases and J dropped 0 bases, with 14 bases sitting between them. Germline loops: CDR1 SGHRS, CDR2 YFSETQ. DNA for the CDR3: TGCGCCAGCAGCTTACGACAGCCTAATATGAACACTGAAGCTTTCTTT. Amino acid sequence: CASSLRQPNMNTEAFF.

For this clone: Different DNA sequences within this sample yield the same CDR3. The chain links TRBV27 to TRBJ1-2; 8 bases map to TRBD1. Germline V lookup: CDR1 MNHEY, CDR2 SMNVEV (reference sequence). There are 14 residues in the CDR3. Losses at the gene ends were 0 bases for V and 4 bases for J; bases not matched to a gene: 1. The CDR3 DNA reads TGTGCCAGCAGTTTATCGACAGGGGCCTATGGCTACACCTTC. It yields the protein CASSLSTGAYGYTF.

The chain uses TRBV29-1 and TRBJ2-3; 12 bases are a match to TRBD2. The CDR3 extends over 16 amino acids. The V gene end was trimmed by 0 bases and the J gene end by 5 bases; junction bases not matched to a gene: 6. CDR1 and CDR2 (germline): SQVTM, ANQGSEA. This CDR3 is CSVEEFPGLAGDTQYF. The CDR3 region has the DNA TGCAGCGTTGAAGAGTTTCCGGGACTAGCGGGAGATACGCAGTATTTT.

The chain is built from TRBV19 and TRBJ2-1; 9 bases match TRBD2. V dropped 9 bases and J dropped 10; count of bases not matched to a gene: 4. This CDR3 has 11 amino acids. Germline-derived CDR1 and CDR2 are LNHDA and SQIVND (reference sequence). Here the CDR3 reads CASGTSPEQFF. In DNA form, the CDR3 reads TGTGCCAGCGGGACTAGCCCGGAGCAGTTCTTC. Combining the CDR3 with reference TRBV19 and TRBJ2-1 gives the whole variable domain DGGITQSPKYLFRKEGQNVTLSCEQNLNHDAMYWYRQDPGQGLRLIYYSQIVNDFQKGDIAEGYSVSREKKESFPLTVTSAQKNPTAFYLCASGTSPEQFFGPGTRLTVL.

This clone was seen once. The genes are TRBV28 and TRBJ2-2; D unclear. V dropped 3 bases and J dropped 1 base, with 6 bases sitting between them. The CDR3 runs 14 residues. Germline loops: CDR1 MDHEN, CDR2 SYDVKM. The CDR3 sequence is CASSFLGNTGELFF. The DNA for the CDR3 is TGTGCCAGCAGTTTCTTGGGGAACACCGGGGAGCTGTTTTTT.

This clone was recorded once. A read error may account for a junction end that differs from germline. The CDR3 sequence: CASSIRTGNSEAFF. As DNA, the CDR3 is TGTGCCAGTAGTATAAGGACAGGGAACTCTGAAGCTTTCTTT. The chain employs TRBV19 and TRBJ1-1; 8 nucleotides align to TRBD1. The CDR3 totals 14 residues. Germline loops: CDR1 LNHDA, CDR2 SQIVND (reference sequence).

This clone was recorded only once. DNA of the CDR3: TGCGCCAGCAGCTTTGAAGACTCATACTACGAGCAGTACTTC. Translating gives CASSFEDSYYEQYF. The chain recombines TRBV5-1 with TRBJ2-7; D gene uncertain. Germline CDR1 is SGHRS and CDR2 is YFSETQ. CDR3 size: 14 residues. V shed 2 bases and J shed 3 bases, with 12 bases lying between them.

Concerning this clone: This CDR3 is also generated by other DNA sequences in the sample. J is TRBJ1-5 and V is TRBV30; D is perhaps TRBD1 (6 bases). Germline CDR1 is GTSNPN and CDR2 is SVGIG (reference sequence). The CDR3 loop spans 14 amino acids. The V and J ends lost 2 bases and 0 bases respectively, with 8 bases between them. The CDR3 sequence is CAWSTGHSNQPQHF. The CDR3 region has the DNA TGTGCCTGGAGTACGGGACATAGCAATCAGCCCCAGCATTTT.

This clone was seen only once. V is TRBV19 and J is TRBJ2-2; 10 nucleotides line up with TRBD2. This CDR3 has 16 amino acids. The V gene's germline CDR1 is LNHDA and CDR2 SQIVND (reference sequence). Germline trimming cut 7 bases from V and 0 bases from J; bases unmatched to any gene: 5. The CDR3: CASNEREGANTGELFF. The CDR3 DNA follows: TGTGCCAGTAATGAGCGGGAGGGCGCGAACACCGGGGAGCTGTTTTTT.

The chain couples TRBV7-9 to TRBJ1-2; D is possibly TRBD1 (5 bases). The CDR3 totals 14 residues. V was cut by 2 bases and J by 8 bases, with 15 bases left in between. Germline CDR1 reads SEHNR; CDR2 reads FQNEAQ (reference sequence). CDR3 protein: CASSLISGHRGYTF. The CDR3 DNA is TGTGCCAGCAGCTTAATTTCCGGACATCGAGGCTACACCTTC.